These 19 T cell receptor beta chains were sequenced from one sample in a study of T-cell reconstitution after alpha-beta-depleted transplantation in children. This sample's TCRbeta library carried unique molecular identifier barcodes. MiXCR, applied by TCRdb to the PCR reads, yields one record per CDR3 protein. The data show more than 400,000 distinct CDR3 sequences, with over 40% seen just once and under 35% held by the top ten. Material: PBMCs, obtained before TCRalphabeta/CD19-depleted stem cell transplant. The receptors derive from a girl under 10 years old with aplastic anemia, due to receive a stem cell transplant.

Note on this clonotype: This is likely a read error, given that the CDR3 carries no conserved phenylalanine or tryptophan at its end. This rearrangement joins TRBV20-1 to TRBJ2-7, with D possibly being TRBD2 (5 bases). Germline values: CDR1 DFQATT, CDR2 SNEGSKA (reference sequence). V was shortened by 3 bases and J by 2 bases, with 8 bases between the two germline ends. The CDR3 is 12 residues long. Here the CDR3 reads CSASRAAYEQYL. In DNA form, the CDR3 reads TGCAGTGCTAGTCGAGCGGCCTACGAGCAGTACTTG.

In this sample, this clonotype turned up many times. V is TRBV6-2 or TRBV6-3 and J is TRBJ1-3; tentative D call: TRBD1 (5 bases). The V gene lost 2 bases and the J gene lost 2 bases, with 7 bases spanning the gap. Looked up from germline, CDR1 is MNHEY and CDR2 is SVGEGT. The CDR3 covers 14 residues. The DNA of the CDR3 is TGTGCCAGCAGTTACGACAGCGCTGGAAACACCATATATTTT. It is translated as CASSYDSAGNTIYF.

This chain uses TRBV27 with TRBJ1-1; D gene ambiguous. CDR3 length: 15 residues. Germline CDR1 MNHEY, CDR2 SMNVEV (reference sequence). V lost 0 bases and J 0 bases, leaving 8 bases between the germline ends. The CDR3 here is CASSLSKGMNTEAFF. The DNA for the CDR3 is TGTGCCAGCAGTTTATCGAAAGGAATGAACACTGAAGCTTTCTTT.

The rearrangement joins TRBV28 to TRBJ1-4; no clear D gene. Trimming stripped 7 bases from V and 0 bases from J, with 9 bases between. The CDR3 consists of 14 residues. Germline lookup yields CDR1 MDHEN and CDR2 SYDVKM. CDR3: CASTPGATNEKLFF. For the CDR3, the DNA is TGTGCCAGCACCCCAGGCGCAACTAATGAAAAACTGTTTTTT. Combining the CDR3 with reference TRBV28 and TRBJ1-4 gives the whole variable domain DVKVTQSSRYLVKRTGEKVFLECVQDMDHENMFWYRQDPGLGLRLIYFSYDVKMKEKGDIPEGYSVSREKKERFSLILESASTNQTSMYLCASTPGATNEKLFFGSGTQLSVL.

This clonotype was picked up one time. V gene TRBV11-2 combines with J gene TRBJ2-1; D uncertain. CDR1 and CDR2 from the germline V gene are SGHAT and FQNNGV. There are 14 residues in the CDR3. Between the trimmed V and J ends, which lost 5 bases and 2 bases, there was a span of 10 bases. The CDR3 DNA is TGTGCCAGCAGCGGTGGAGAGGCCTACAATGAGCAGTTCTTC. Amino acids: CASSGGEAYNEQFF.

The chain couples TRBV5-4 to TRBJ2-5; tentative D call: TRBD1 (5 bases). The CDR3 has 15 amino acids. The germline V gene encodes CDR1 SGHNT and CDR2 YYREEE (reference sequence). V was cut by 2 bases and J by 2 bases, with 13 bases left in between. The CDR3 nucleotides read TGTGCCAGCAGCTTAGGACAAACCTTACAAGAGACCCAGTACTTC. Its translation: CASSLGQTLQETQYF.

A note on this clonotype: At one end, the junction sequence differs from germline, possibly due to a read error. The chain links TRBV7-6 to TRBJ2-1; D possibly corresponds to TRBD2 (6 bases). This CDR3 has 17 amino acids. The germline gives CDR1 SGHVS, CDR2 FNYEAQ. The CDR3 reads CTSSVGGSGTSYNEQFF. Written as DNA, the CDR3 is TGTACCAGCAGCGTTGGGGGGAGTGGCACCTCATACAATGAGCAGTTCTTC.

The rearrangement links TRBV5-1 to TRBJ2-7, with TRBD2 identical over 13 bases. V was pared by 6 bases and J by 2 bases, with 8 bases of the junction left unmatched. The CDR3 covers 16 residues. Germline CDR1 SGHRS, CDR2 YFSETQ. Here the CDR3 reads CASTPGLAGRTYEQYF. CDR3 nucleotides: TGCGCCAGCACTCCGGGACTAGCGGGACGTACCTACGAGCAGTACTTC.

Written as DNA, the CDR3 is TGCAGCGTTGGAGTACAGGGGCGTCCCTACGAGCAGTACTTC. Translation gives CSVGVQGRPYEQYF. The chain employs TRBV29-1 and TRBJ2-7; 7 bases match TRBD1. Looked up from germline, CDR1 is SQVTM and CDR2 is ANQGSEA. V lost 4 bases, J lost 2 bases, and 8 bases stayed unmatched. The CDR3 loop spans 14 amino acids.

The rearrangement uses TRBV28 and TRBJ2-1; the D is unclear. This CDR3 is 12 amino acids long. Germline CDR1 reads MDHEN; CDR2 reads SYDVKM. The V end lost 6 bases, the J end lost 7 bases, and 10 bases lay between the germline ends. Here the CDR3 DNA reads TGTGCCAGCAGCGGCGGAATGAATGAGCAGTTCTTC. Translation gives CASSGGMNEQFF.

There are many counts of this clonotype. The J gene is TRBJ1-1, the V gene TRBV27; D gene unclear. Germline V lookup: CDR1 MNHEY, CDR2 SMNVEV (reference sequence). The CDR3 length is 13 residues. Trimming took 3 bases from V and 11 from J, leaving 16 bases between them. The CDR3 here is CASSFMGSLRAFF. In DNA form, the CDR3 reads TGTGCCAGCAGTTTCATGGGCTCATTAAGGGCTTTCTTT.

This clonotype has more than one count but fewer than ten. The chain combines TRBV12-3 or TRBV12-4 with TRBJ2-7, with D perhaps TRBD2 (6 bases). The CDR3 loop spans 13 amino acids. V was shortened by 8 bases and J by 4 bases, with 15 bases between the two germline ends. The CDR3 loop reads CASGRPASYEQYF. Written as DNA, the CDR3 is TGTGCCAGCGGGAGGCCAGCATCATACGAGCAGTACTTC.

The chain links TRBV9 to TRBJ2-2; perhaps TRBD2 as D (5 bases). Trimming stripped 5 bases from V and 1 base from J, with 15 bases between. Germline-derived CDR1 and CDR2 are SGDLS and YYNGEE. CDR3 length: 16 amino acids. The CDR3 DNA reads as TGTGCCAGCAGTGTCTCTCACGCGGGGAACACCGGGGAGCTGTTTTTT. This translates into CASSVSHAGNTGELFF. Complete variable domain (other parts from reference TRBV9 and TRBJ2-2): DSGVTQTPKHLITATGQRVTLRCSPRSGDLSVYWYQQSLDQGLQFLIQYYNGEERAKGNILERFSAQQFPDLHSELNLSSLELGDSALYFCASSVSHAGNTGELFFGEGSRLTVL.

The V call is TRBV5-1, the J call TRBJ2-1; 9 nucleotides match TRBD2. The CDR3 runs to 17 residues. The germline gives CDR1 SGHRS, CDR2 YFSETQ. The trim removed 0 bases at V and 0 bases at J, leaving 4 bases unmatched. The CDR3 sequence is CASSLGGLANSYNEQFF. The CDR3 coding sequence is TGCGCCAGCAGCTTGGGTGGACTAGCGAACTCCTACAATGAGCAGTTCTTC. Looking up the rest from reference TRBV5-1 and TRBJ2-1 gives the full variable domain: KAGVTQTPRYLIKTRGQQVTLSCSPISGHRSVSWYQQTPGQGLQFLFEYFSETQRNKGNFPGRFSGRQFSNSRSEMNVSTLELGDSALYLCASSLGGLANSYNEQFFGPGTRLTVL.

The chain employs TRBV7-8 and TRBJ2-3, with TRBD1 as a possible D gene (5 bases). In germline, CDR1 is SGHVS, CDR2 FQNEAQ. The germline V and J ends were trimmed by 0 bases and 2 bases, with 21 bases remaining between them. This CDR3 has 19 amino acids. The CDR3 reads CASSLAGFRGIYNTDTQYF. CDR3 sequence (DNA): TGTGCCAGCAGCTTAGCGGGTTTTAGGGGAATTTATAACACAGATACGCAGTATTTT.

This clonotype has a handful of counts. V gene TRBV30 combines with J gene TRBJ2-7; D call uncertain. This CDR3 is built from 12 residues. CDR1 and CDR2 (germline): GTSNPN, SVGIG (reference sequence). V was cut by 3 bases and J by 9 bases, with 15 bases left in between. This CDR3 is CAWSPTSRRQYF. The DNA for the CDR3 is TGTGCCTGGAGCCCGACTTCGCGGCGGCAGTACTTC.

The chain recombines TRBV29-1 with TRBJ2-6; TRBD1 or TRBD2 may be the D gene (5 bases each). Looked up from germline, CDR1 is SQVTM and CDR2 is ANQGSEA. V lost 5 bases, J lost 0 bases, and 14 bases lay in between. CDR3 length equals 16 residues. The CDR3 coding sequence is TGCAGCGTTTGGGACCCCTCCAGCTCTGGGGCCAACGTCCTGACTTTC. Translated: CSVWDPSSSGANVLTF.

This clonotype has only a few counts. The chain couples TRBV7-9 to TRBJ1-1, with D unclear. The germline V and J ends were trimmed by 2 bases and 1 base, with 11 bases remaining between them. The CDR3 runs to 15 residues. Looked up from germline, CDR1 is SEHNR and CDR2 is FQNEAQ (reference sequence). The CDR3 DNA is TGTGCCAGCAGCTTAACGGTCAGGCCGAACACTGAAGCTTTCTTT. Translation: CASSLTVRPNTEAFF. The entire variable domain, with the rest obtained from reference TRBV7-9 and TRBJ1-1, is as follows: DTGVSQNPRHKITKRGQNVTFRCDPISEHNRLYWYRQTLGQGPEFLTYFQNEAQLEKSRLLSDRFSAERPKGSFSTLEIQRTEQGDSAMYLCASSLTVRPNTEAFFGQGTRLTVV.

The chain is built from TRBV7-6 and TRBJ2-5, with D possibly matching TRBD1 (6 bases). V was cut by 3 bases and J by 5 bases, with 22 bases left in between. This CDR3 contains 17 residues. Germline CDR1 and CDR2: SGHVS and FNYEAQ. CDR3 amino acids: CASSFPRQAGFGETQYF. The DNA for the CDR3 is TGTGCCAGCAGCTTTCCCAGACAGGCCGGGTTCGGGGAGACCCAGTACTTC.